This T cell receptor (beta chain) was sequenced during a study of blood T cell repertoires in COVID-19. The CDR3 has 14 amino acids. Germline values: CDR1 MNHEY, CDR2 SVGEGT. V was clipped by 4 bases and J by 3 bases, with 11 bases between them. Original methodology: Amplification with reference gene primers provided the estimates of nucleated cell counts. Data came from immunoSEQ multiplex PCR; TCRdb stores just in-frame clones and leaves some out. V and J calls and clone size are given by that table; D and trimming were obtained from the DNA. The sample consists of about 230,000 clones, 84% of them appearing once. Residents of around 24 US areas, aged 18 to 89 years, made up the participants.

The sample comprised PBMCs or T cells enriched from blood (not recorded which). V usage is TRBV6-2 or TRBV6-3 and J usage is TRBJ2-3; D might be TRBD2 (5 bases). This sequence was found in a man aged 55 to 69 who had recovered from COVID-19. The CDR3 DNA reads as TGTGCCAGCAGTTGGTCTAGCTTGACAGATACGCAGTATTTT. Translated: CASSWSSLTDTQYF.